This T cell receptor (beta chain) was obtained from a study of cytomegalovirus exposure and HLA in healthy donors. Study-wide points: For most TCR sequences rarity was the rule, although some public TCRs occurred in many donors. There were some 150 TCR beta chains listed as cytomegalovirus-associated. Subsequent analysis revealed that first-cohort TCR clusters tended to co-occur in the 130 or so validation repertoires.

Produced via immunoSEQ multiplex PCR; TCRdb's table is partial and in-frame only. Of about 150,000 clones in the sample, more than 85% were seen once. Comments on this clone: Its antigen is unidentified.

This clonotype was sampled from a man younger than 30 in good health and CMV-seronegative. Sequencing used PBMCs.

For the CDR3, the DNA is TGTGCCAGCAGTGGGTATGAGGGGGACTATGGCTACACCTTC. Translation gives CASSGYEGDYGYTF. The chain carries TRBV2 and TRBJ1-2, with D possibly TRBD1 on 6 matching bases. CDR1 and CDR2 from the germline V gene are SNHLY and FYNNEI. This CDR3 has 14 residues. V was clipped by 4 bases and J by 3 bases, with 12 bases between them.